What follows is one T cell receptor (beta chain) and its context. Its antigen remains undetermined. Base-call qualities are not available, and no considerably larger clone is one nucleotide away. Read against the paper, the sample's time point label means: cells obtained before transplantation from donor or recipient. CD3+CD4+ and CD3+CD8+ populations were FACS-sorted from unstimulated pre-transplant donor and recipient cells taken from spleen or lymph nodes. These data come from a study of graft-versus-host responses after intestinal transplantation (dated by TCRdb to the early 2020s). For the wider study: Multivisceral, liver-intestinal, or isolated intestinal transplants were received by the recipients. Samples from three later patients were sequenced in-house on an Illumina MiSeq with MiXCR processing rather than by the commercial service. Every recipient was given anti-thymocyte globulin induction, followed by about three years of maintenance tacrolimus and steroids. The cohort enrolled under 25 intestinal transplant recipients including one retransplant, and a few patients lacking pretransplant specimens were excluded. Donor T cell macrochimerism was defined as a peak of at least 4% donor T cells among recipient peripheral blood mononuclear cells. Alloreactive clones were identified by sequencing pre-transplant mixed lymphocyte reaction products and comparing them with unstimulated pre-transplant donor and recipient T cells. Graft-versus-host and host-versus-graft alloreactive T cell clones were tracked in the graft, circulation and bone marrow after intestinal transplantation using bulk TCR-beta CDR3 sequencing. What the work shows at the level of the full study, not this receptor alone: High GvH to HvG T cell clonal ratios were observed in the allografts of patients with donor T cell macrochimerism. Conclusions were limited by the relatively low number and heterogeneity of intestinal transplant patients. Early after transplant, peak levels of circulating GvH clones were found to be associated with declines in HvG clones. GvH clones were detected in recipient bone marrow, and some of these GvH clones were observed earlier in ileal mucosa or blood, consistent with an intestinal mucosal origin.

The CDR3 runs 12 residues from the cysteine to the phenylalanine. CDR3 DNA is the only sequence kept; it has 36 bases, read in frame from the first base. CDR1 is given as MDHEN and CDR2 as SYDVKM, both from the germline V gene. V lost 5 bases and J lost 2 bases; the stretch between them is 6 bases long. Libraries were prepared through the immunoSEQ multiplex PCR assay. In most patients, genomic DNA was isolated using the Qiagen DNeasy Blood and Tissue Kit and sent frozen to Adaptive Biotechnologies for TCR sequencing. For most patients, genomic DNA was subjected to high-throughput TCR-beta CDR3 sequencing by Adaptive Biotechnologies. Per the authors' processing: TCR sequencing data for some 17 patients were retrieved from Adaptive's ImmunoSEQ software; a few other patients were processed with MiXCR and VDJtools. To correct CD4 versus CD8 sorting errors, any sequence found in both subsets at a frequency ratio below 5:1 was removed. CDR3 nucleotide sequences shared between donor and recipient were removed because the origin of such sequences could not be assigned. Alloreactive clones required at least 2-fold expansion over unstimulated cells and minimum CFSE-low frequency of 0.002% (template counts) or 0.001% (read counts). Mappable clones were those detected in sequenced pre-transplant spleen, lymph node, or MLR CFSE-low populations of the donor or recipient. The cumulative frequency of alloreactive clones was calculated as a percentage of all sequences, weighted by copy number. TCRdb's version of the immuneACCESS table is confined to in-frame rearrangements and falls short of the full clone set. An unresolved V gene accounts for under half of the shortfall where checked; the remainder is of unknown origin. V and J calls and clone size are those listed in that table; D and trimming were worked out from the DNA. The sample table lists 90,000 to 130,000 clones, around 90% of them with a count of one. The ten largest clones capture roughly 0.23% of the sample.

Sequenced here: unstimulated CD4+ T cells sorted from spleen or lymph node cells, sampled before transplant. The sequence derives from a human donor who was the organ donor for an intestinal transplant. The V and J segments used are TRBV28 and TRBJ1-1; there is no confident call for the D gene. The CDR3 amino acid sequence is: CASSASNTEAFF. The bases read TGTGCCAGCAGTGCCTCTAACACTGAAGCTTTCTTT.